The next 4 T cell receptor beta chains were all read from a single sample in a study of shared clonotypes between healthy human individuals. Profiled with immunoSEQ multiplex PCR; TCRdb holds only in-frame clones, not every one. The sample shows 190,000 or so clones, around 63% of them seen only once. Sequencing was done on a sample of memory CD4+ T cells sorted from blood. The subset: CD45RA-negative fraction. The source is a man aged 25-45 years in good health.

V gene TRBV18 combines with J gene TRBJ1-1, with D possibly being TRBD1 (5 bases). CDR1 KGHSH and CDR2 LQKENI come from the germline V gene. V was clipped by 2 bases and J by 5 bases, with 12 bases between them. CDR3 length: 14 amino acids. The DNA for the CDR3 is TGTGCCAGCTCACCAACCAGGGAGGGTACTGAAGCTTTCTTT. This codes for CASSPTREGTEAFF.

This clone turned up a few times. The chain joins TRBV27 to TRBJ2-7; 7 bases line up with TRBD1. CDR1 and CDR2 (germline): MNHEY, SMNVEV (reference sequence). The CDR3 runs 13 residues. The trim removed 7 bases at V and 2 bases at J, leaving 5 bases unmatched. The CDR3 loop reads CASKDRVTYEQYF. Here the CDR3 DNA reads TGTGCCAGCAAAGACAGGGTTACCTACGAGCAGTACTTC.

The V gene is TRBV7-2, the J gene TRBJ1-2; perhaps TRBD1 as D (6 bases). The CDR3 spans 14 residues. Germline V gives CDR1 SGHTA, CDR2 FQGNSA. The V gene lost 1 base and the J gene lost 2 bases, with 8 bases spanning the gap. CDR3 DNA sequence: TGTGCCAGCAGCTTAGGGGGGCAGAACTATGGCTACACCTTC. This sequence encodes CASSLGGQNYGYTF. The whole variable domain, remainder taken from reference TRBV7-2 and TRBJ1-2, is GAGVSQSPSNKVTEKGKDVELRCDPISGHTALYWYRQSLGQGLEFLIYFQGNSAPDKSGLPSDRFSAERTGGSVSTLTIQRTQQEDSAVYLCASSLGGQNYGYTFGSGTRLTVV.

The chain combines TRBV28 with TRBJ1-1; D not resolved. The germline CDR1 and CDR2 sequences are MDHEN and SYDVKM. The CDR3 covers 12 residues. The V and J ends lost 6 bases and 11 bases respectively, with 16 bases between them. As DNA, the CDR3 is TGTGCCAGCAGCAATCTAGGGAGGGAGGCTTTCTTT. Translated: CASSNLGREAFF.